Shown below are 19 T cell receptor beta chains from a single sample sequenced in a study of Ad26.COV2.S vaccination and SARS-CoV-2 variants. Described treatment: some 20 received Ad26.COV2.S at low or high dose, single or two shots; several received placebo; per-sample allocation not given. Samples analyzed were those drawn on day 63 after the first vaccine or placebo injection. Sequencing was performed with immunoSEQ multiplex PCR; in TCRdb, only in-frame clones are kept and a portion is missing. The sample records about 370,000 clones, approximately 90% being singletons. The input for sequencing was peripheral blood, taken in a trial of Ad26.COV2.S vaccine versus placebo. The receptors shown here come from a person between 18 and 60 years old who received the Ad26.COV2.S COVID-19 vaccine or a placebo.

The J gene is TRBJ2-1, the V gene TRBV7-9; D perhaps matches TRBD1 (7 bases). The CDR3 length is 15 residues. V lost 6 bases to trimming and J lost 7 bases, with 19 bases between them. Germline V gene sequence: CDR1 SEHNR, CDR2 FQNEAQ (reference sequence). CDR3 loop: CASRNRGGAGNEQFF. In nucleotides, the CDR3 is TGTGCCAGCAGAAACAGGGGCGGGGCGGGAAATGAGCAGTTCTTC.

The CDR3 is CASSLGVTGSYTF. DNA for the CDR3: TGTGCCAGCAGCTTAGGAGTGACAGGAAGCTACACCTTC. This chain uses TRBV7-9 with TRBJ1-2; possible D gene TRBD1, 6 bases. Trimming left V 1 base short and J 9 bases short, with 12 bases between. The germline V gene encodes CDR1 SEHNR and CDR2 FQNEAQ (reference sequence). The CDR3 has 13 amino acids.

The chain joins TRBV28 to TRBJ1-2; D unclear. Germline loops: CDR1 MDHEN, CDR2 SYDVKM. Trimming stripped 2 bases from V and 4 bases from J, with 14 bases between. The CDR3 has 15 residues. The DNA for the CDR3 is TGTGCCAGCAGTTTAGTTCTGGGGTCGTCCTATGGCTACACCTTC. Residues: CASSLVLGSSYGYTF.

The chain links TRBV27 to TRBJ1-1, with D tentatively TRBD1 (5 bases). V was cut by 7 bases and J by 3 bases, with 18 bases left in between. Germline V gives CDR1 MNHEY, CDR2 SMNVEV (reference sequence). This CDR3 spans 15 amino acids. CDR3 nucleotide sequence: TGTGCCAGCACCCCCCCACCAGGGTGCGACACTGAAGCTTTCTTT. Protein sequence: CASTPPPGCDTEAFF.

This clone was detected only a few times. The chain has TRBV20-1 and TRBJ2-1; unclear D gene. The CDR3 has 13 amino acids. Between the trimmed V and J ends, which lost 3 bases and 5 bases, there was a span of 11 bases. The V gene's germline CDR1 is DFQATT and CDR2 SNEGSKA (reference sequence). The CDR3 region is CSASPHVDNEQFF. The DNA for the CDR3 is TGCAGTGCTAGTCCCCACGTGGACAATGAGCAGTTCTTC.

Here the CDR3 reads CASKASGSSDTQYF. CDR3 DNA sequence: TGTGCCAGCAAGGCTAGCGGGAGCTCAGATACGCAGTATTTT. The chain links TRBV6-5 to TRBJ2-3, with TRBD2 identical over 10 bases. CDR3 length equals 14 residues. V shed 7 bases, J shed 4 bases, and the junction held 5 bases outside the gene matches. The germline V gene encodes CDR1 MNHEY and CDR2 SVGAGI.

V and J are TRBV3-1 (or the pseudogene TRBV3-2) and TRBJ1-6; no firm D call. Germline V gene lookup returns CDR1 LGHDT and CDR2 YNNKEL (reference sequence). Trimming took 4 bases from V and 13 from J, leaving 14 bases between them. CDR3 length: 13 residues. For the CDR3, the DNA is TGTGCCAGCAGCCCAGACTCGAGGGCCCCCCTCCACTTT. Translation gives CASSPDSRAPLHF.

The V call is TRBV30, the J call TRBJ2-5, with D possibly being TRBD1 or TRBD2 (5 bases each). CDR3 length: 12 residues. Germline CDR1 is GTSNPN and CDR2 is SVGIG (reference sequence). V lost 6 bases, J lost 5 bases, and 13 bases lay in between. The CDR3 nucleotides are TGTGCCTGCCCGGGGCCGGCCGAGACCCAGTACTTC. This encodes CACPGPAETQYF.

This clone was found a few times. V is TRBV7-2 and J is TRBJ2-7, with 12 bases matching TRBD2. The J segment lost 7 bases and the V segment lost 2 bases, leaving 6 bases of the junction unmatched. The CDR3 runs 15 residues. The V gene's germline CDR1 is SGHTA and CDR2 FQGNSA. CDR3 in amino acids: CASSLLLAGGREQYF. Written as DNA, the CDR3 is TGTGCCAGCAGCTTATTACTAGCGGGAGGTCGTGAGCAGTACTTC.

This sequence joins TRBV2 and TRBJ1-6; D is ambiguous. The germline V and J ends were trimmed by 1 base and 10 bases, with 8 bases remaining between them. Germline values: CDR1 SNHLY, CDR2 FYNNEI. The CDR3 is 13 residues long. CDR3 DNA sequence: TGTGCCAGCAGTGAAGTGGGAGCCTCACCCCTCCACTTT. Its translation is CASSEVGASPLHF.

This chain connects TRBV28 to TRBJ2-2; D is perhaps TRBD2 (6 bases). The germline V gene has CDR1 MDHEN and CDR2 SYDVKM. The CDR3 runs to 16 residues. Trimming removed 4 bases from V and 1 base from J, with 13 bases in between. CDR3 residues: CASSSTGTRNTGELFF. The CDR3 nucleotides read TGTGCCAGCAGTTCCACCGGGACTCGGAACACCGGGGAGCTGTTTTTT. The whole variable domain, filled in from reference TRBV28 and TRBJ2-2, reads DVKVTQSSRYLVKRTGEKVFLECVQDMDHENMFWYRQDPGLGLRLIYFSYDVKMKEKGDIPEGYSVSREKKERFSLILESASTNQTSMYLCASSSTGTRNTGELFFGEGSRLTVL.

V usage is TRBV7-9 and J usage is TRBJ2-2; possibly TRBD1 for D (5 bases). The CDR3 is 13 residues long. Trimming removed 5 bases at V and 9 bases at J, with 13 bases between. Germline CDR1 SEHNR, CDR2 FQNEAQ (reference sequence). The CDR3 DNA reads TGTGCCAGCAGCGATCAGGGTGGTAGGGAGCTGTTTTTT. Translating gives CASSDQGGRELFF.

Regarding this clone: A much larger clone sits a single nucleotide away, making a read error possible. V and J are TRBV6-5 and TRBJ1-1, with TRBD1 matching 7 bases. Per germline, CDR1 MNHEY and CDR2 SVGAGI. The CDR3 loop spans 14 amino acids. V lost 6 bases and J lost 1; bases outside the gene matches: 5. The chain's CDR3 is CASRPGQQNTEAFF. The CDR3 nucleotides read TGTGCCAGCAGGCCGGGACAGCAGAACACTGAAGCTTTCTTT.

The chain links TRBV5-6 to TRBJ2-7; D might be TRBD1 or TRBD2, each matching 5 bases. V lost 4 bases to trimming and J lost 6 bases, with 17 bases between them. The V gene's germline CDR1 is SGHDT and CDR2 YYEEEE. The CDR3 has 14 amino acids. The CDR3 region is CASSRGTSPGEQYF. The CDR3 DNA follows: TGTGCCAGCAGCAGAGGGACCTCCCCTGGCGAGCAGTACTTC.

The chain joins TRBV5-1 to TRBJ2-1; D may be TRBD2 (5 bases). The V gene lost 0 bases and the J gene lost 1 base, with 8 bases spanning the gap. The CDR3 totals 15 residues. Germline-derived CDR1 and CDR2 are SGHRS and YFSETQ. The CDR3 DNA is TGCGCCAGCAGCTTGGCCGGGGAGTCCTACAATGAGCAGTTCTTC. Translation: CASSLAGESYNEQFF.

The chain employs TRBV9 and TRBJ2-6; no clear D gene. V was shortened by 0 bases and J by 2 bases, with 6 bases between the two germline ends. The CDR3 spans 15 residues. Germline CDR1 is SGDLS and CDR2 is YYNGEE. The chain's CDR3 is CASSVGGAGANVLTF. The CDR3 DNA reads TGTGCCAGCAGCGTAGGGGGTGCTGGGGCCAACGTCCTGACTTTC.

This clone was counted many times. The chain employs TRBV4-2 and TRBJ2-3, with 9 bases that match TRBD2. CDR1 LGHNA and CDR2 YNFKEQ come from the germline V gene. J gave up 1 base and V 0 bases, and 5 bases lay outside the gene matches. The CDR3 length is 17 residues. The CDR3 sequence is CASSQDSSGMGTDTQYF. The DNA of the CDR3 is TGTGCCAGCAGCCAAGATTCTAGCGGGATGGGCACAGATACGCAGTATTTT.

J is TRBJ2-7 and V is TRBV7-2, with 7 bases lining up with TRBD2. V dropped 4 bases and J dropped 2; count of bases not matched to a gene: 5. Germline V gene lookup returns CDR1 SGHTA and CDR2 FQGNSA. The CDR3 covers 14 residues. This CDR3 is CASSSSGGTYEQYF. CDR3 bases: TGTGCCAGCAGCTCTAGCGGCGGAACCTACGAGCAGTACTTC.

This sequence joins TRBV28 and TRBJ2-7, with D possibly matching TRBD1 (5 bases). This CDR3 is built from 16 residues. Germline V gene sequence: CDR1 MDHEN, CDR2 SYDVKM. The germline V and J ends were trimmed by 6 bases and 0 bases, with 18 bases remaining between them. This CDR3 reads CASSFLAAGNSYEQYF. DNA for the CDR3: TGTGCCAGCAGCTTCCTTGCGGCAGGGAACTCCTACGAGCAGTACTTC.